The next 30 T cell receptor beta chains were all read from a single sample in a study of cytomegalovirus exposure and HLA in healthy donors. With 60 Vbeta and 13 Jbeta primers, the PCR was carried out. Assay: immunoSEQ multiplex PCR; the TCRdb copy retains only in-frame clones and omits some. The table lists about 130,000 clones, roughly 80% of them singletons, with 2.5% to 3.5% in the top ten. The sequenced material came from PBMCs. These receptors all stem from a male donor in good health and CMV-seronegative.

The chain combines TRBV9 with TRBJ1-4, with 8 nucleotides matching TRBD1. The ends lost 3 bases at V and 3 bases at J; junction bases unmatched: 1. Germline loops: CDR1 SGDLS, CDR2 YYNGEE. This CDR3 is 14 amino acids long. DNA of the CDR3: TGTGCCAGCAGCGAGACAGGGGCTAATGAAAAACTGTTTTTT. Its protein product is CASSETGANEKLFF.

This clone was seen only once. The chain employs TRBV4-3 and TRBJ2-2; 8 bases are a match to TRBD2. With V trimmed by 2 bases and J by 3 bases, 14 bases remained unmatched. The germline V gene has CDR1 LGHNA and CDR2 YSLEER. CDR3 size: 19 residues. The CDR3 sequence: CASSQRRGSGDLDTGELFF. The CDR3 coding sequence is TGCGCCAGCAGCCAACGGAGGGGTAGCGGGGATCTCGACACCGGGGAGCTGTTTTTT.

The rearrangement uses TRBV28 and TRBJ1-6; 8 bases line up with TRBD1. Germline-derived CDR1 and CDR2 are MDHEN and SYDVKM. The CDR3 is 15 residues long. V shed 6 bases, J shed 7 bases, and the junction held 8 bases outside the gene matches. The CDR3 sequence is CASRFRTGRNSPLHF. The CDR3 coding sequence is TGTGCCAGCAGATTCAGGACAGGGCGGAATTCACCCCTCCACTTT.

The V gene is TRBV4-2, the J gene TRBJ1-5; D is perhaps TRBD1 (5 bases). Deletions cut 0 bases from V and 1 base from J, with 13 bases between. This CDR3 region has 17 residues. Germline V gives CDR1 LGHNA, CDR2 YNFKEQ. The CDR3 DNA follows: TGTGCCAGCAGCCAAGACGGGGAGGGGATGAGCAATCAGCCCCAGCATTTT. It translates to CASSQDGEGMSNQPQHF.

This chain uses TRBV6-5 with TRBJ2-5; 8 bases match TRBD2. In germline, CDR1 is MNHEY, CDR2 SVGAGI. The CDR3 runs 14 residues. V trimming: 7 bases; J trimming: 3 bases; junction bases outside the gene matches: 7. CDR3: CASKDGGAKETQYF. CDR3 bases: TGTGCCAGCAAGGACGGGGGGGCCAAAGAGACCCAGTACTTC.

V usage is TRBV18 and J usage is TRBJ1-1; possibly TRBD1 for D (5 bases). The CDR3 is 14 residues long. The germline gives CDR1 KGHSH, CDR2 LQKENI. The V gene lost 2 bases and the J gene lost 7 bases, with 14 bases spanning the gap. CDR3 nucleotide sequence: TGTGCCAGCTCACCAGTCGGGGGACGTGGTGAAGCTTTCTTT. Amino acids: CASSPVGGRGEAFF.

The V and J genes are TRBV12-5 and TRBJ1-2; D ambiguous. There are 14 residues in the CDR3. Trimming cost V 7 bases and J 7 bases, with 19 bases left between them. From germline, CDR1 is LGHNT and CDR2 FRNRAP. For the CDR3, the DNA is TGTGCTAGTGCCCCCCTCGAGGATCCGCTTGGCTACACCTTC. Encoded protein: CASAPLEDPLGYTF.

V and J are TRBV9 and TRBJ2-2; 7 nucleotides match TRBD1. CDR1 and CDR2 from the germline V gene are SGDLS and YYNGEE. The J segment lost 0 bases and the V segment lost 3 bases, leaving 5 bases of the junction unmatched. The CDR3 is 16 amino acids. In DNA, the CDR3 is TGTGCCAGCAGCGCTTGGACAGGACCGAACACCGGGGAGCTGTTTTTT. Translated, it gives CASSAWTGPNTGELFF.

The chain joins TRBV28 to TRBJ2-1; D ambiguous. The CDR3 consists of 14 residues. CDR1 and CDR2 from the germline V gene are MDHEN and SYDVKM. V lost 2 bases and J 10 bases, leaving 15 bases between the germline ends. The CDR3 loop reads CASSLLVAPPEQFF. Here the CDR3 DNA reads TGTGCCAGCAGTTTACTCGTGGCCCCCCCGGAGCAGTTCTTC.

The V call is TRBV2, the J call TRBJ2-7, with 8 bases matching TRBD1. Germline V gene data show CDR1 as SNHLY and CDR2 as FYNNEI. This CDR3 comprises 15 residues. After removal of 6 bases from V and 4 bases from J, the junction contained 11 bases not matched to a gene. CDR3 amino acids: CASSPPGQGSYEQYF. Written as DNA, the CDR3 is TGTGCCAGCAGCCCCCCCGGACAGGGATCTTACGAGCAGTACTTC.

The V gene is TRBV19, the J gene TRBJ1-1; no reliable D call. Germline V gene sequence: CDR1 LNHDA, CDR2 SQIVND (reference sequence). The V end was cut by 1 base, the J end by 2 bases, with 8 bases between. There are 14 residues in the CDR3. The CDR3 sequence is CASSIGRGNTEAFF. The CDR3 DNA is TGTGCCAGTAGTATAGGTCGAGGTAACACTGAAGCTTTCTTT.

The chain employs TRBV19 and TRBJ1-1; D is unclear. The CDR3 sequence is 13 residues long. The V gene lost 3 bases and the J gene lost 1 base, with 6 bases spanning the gap. Germline loops: CDR1 LNHDA, CDR2 SQIVND (reference sequence). The CDR3 here is CASSMEGNTEAFF. CDR3 DNA: TGTGCCAGTAGTATGGAGGGGAACACTGAAGCTTTCTTT. The full variable domain, its missing parts supplied by reference TRBV19 and TRBJ1-1, is DGGITQSPKYLFRKEGQNVTLSCEQNLNHDAMYWYRQDPGQGLRLIYYSQIVNDFQKGDIAEGYSVSREKKESFPLTVTSAQKNPTAFYLCASSMEGNTEAFFGQGTRLTVV.

The rearrangement joins TRBV15 to TRBJ2-2, with 9 bases matching TRBD1. This CDR3 has 18 amino acids. The V gene end was trimmed by 4 bases and the J gene end by 1 base; junction bases not matched to a gene: 10. Germline CDR1 and CDR2: LNHNV and YYDKDF (reference sequence). CDR3 DNA sequence: TGTGCCACCAGCAATCCACAGGGGGCAGGCCTGAACACCGGGGAGCTGTTTTTT. It encodes CATSNPQGAGLNTGELFF.

The chain combines TRBV5-1 with TRBJ1-3; D is unclear. Germline-derived CDR1 and CDR2 are SGHRS and YFSETQ. The V gene lost 4 bases and the J gene lost 6 bases, with 14 bases spanning the gap. The CDR3 extends over 14 amino acids. The CDR3: CASSPAGSENTIYF. The CDR3 nucleotides read TGCGCCAGCAGCCCTGCCGGGTCGGAAAACACCATATATTTT.

This clone was counted a single time. This chain connects TRBV23-1 to TRBJ1-2; a weak D match, TRBD1 (6 bases). TRBV23-1 is placed among ORFs of uncertain function. This CDR3 contains 13 residues. Trimming cost V 7 bases and J 4 bases, with 13 bases left between them. CDR3 region: CASTRTAPYGYTF. CDR3 coding DNA: TGCGCCAGCACGAGGACAGCCCCCTATGGCTACACCTTC.

A word on this clone: One end of the junction does not line up with germline, which may come from a read error. The V gene is TRBV7-9, the J gene TRBJ2-6, with D tentatively TRBD1 (5 bases). Germline loops: CDR1 SEHNR, CDR2 FQNEAQ (reference sequence). This CDR3 has 13 residues. The CDR3 is CASQGFGANGLTF. The CDR3 coding sequence is TGTGCCTCCCAGGGATTTGGGGCCAACGGCCTGACTTTC. Complete variable domain (other parts from reference TRBV7-9 and TRBJ2-6): DTGVSQNPRHKITKRGQNVTFRCDPISEHNRLYWYRQTLGQGPEFLTYFQNEAQLEKSRLLSDRFSAERPKGSFSTLEIQRTEQGDSAMYLCASQGFGANGLTFGAGSRLTVL.

The chain employs TRBV9 and TRBJ1-2, with a tentative D call TRBD1 (5 bases). Germline V gene lookup returns CDR1 SGDLS and CDR2 YYNGEE. The CDR3 runs to 13 residues. Trimming left V 3 bases short and J 7 bases short, with 13 bases between. The CDR3 nucleotides are TGTGCCAGCAGCGCTGGGGGGGGTCGTGGCTACACCTTC. This codes for CASSAGGGRGYTF.

The chain employs TRBV9 and TRBJ2-5, with D possibly matching TRBD2 (7 bases). The CDR3 loop spans 14 amino acids. Per the germline V gene, CDR1 is SGDLS and CDR2 is YYNGEE. V lost 4 bases, J lost 5 bases, and 15 bases lay in between. The CDR3 DNA is TGTGCCAGCAGCTTGACGGGGGGCGTTGAGACCCAGTACTTC. Amino acids: CASSLTGGVETQYF.

The genes are TRBV6-1 and TRBJ2-2; the D gene is possibly TRBD1 (5 bases). Trimming took off 2 bases at V and 6 bases at J, with 10 bases between the two ends. The germline V gene encodes CDR1 MNHNS and CDR2 SASEGT. The CDR3 runs 14 residues. CDR3 amino acids: CASSEIRGAGELFF. CDR3 nucleotide sequence: TGTGCCAGCAGTGAAATTAGGGGCGCCGGGGAGCTGTTTTTT.

V and J are TRBV5-1 and TRBJ1-4; no clear D. Trimming pared 0 bases from V and 2 bases from J, leaving 11 bases between. The germline CDR1 and CDR2 sequences are SGHRS and YFSETQ. The CDR3 is made up of 16 amino acids. CDR3 sequence: CASSLGFGPTNEKLFF. The CDR3 DNA is TGCGCCAGCAGCTTGGGTTTTGGGCCGACTAATGAAAAACTGTTTTTT. The full variable domain, in which reference TRBV5-1 and TRBJ1-4 provide the parts outside the CDR3, is KAGVTQTPRYLIKTRGQQVTLSCSPISGHRSVSWYQQTPGQGLQFLFEYFSETQRNKGNFPGRFSGRQFSNSRSEMNVSTLELGDSALYLCASSLGFGPTNEKLFFGSGTQLSVL.

The rearrangement uses TRBV6-5 and TRBJ2-1; 9 bases are a match to TRBD2. The J segment lost 6 bases and the V segment lost 9 bases, leaving 12 bases of the junction unmatched. Germline CDR1 reads MNHEY; CDR2 reads SVGAGI. The CDR3 sequence is 15 residues long. CDR3 sequence (DNA): TGTGCCAGTACTAGCGCGGGAGGGCCTGGCAATGAGCAGTTCTTC. Translating gives CASTSAGGPGNEQFF.

The rearrangement links TRBV5-5 to TRBJ2-5; 9 bases map to TRBD2. Germline V CDR1 and CDR2: SGHKS, YYEKEE (reference sequence). The CDR3 runs 15 residues. Losses at the gene ends were 6 bases for V and 7 bases for J; bases not matched to a gene: 13. The CDR3 DNA reads as TGTGCCAGCACCGCCCGCGGGGGGGCCCCAGGGACCCAGTACTTC. This codes for CASTARGGAPGTQYF.

CDR3 DNA: TGTGCCAGCAGCTTAACAGAGATATATGGCTACACCTTC. Its protein is CASSLTEIYGYTF. The gene calls are TRBV7-9 and TRBJ1-2, with D unclear. The CDR3 contains 13 residues. Germline V gene data show CDR1 as SEHNR and CDR2 as FQNEAQ (reference sequence). V dropped 2 bases and J dropped 5 bases, with 9 bases sitting between them.

The rearrangement links TRBV10-3 to TRBJ1-5, with D possibly matching TRBD1 (6 bases). CDR1 is ENHRY, CDR2 SYGVKD, per germline. The CDR3 totals 15 residues. Between the trimmed V and J ends, which lost 10 bases and 0 bases, there was a span of 16 bases. CDR3 sequence reads: CATRPQGNSNQPQHF. The CDR3 DNA follows: TGTGCCACCCGACCACAGGGAAATAGCAATCAGCCCCAGCATTTT.

V usage is TRBV10-3 and J usage is TRBJ2-6; 7 nucleotides line up with TRBD2. With 3 bases clipped from V and 1 base from J, the junction kept 6 bases outside the gene matches. Germline V CDR1 and CDR2: ENHRY, SYGVKD. The CDR3 length is 17 residues. CDR3 loop: CAISDTGGRSGANVLTF. CDR3 bases: TGTGCCATCAGTGACACGGGGGGAAGGTCTGGGGCCAACGTCCTGACTTTC.

This clone was detected a few times. The chain couples TRBV6-5 to TRBJ1-1; tentatively, D is TRBD1 (6 bases). Germline CDR1 and CDR2: MNHEY and SVGAGI. The CDR3 sequence is 14 residues long. Trimming removed 2 bases from V and 0 bases from J, with 7 bases in between. The CDR3 DNA is TGTGCCAGCAGTTACGACAGGATGAACACTGAAGCTTTCTTT. Encoded protein: CASSYDRMNTEAFF.

The chain employs TRBV30 and TRBJ2-4, with 8 bases lining up with TRBD2. Germline V gene lookup returns CDR1 GTSNPN and CDR2 SVGIG (reference sequence). The CDR3 runs to 14 residues. V dropped 3 bases and J dropped 3; count of bases not matched to a gene: 4. CDR3 DNA: TGTGCCTGGAGGGCGGGGGGCAACAAAAACATTCAGTACTTC. It codes for CAWRAGGNKNIQYF.

The chain uses TRBV5-1 and TRBJ1-1, with TRBD1 identical over 10 bases. The J segment lost 2 bases and the V segment lost 2 bases, leaving 12 bases of the junction unmatched. Germline loops: CDR1 SGHRS, CDR2 YFSETQ. The CDR3 loop spans 18 amino acids. CDR3 sequence (DNA): TGCGCCAGCAGCTTCGCCCGACAGGGGGCCTATGTAAACACTGAAGCTTTCTTT. Its protein is CASSFARQGAYVNTEAFF.

This clone was seen more than once but under ten times. The chain combines TRBV23-1 with TRBJ2-1, with D maybe TRBD2 (5 bases). TRBV23-1 is designated an ORF whose function remains uncertain. Trimming left V 0 bases short and J 8 bases short, with 8 bases between. The CDR3 consists of 13 residues. The CDR3 region is CASSQSEVDEQFF. CDR3 in DNA: TGCGCCAGCAGTCAATCGGAGGTAGATGAGCAGTTCTTC.

The chain joins TRBV11-2 to TRBJ1-1, with TRBD1 matching 8 bases. This CDR3 is 16 amino acids long. CDR1 SGHAT and CDR2 FQNNGV come from the germline V gene. J lost 1 base, V lost 1 base, and 5 bases had no gene match. CDR3 DNA sequence: TGTGCCAGCAGCTTAGGGCACAGGGGGAGGAACACTGAAGCTTTCTTT. Translating gives CASSLGHRGRNTEAFF.